The sequence of this T cell receptor beta chain was determined in a study of blood T cells in healthy people across ages. Points from the study as a whole: Unknown CMV status may confound age-related changes in expanded clones. TCR beta diversity per million T cells fell roughly linearly with age.

A few counts support this clonotype. Its specificity is not known. Drawn from each donor were approximately 9.5 milliliters of peripheral blood. Trimming took 1 base from V and 7 from J, leaving 14 bases between them. The germline V gene encodes CDR1 MNHEY and CDR2 SMNVEV (reference sequence). The CDR3 contains 15 residues. A sample-barcoded 5' primer and a J-beta primer mix were used in a second PCR of about 6 to 11 cycles. One entry per CDR3 protein results from TCRdb running MiXCR on the 5' RACE reads. The sample holds roughly 1,500,000 distinct CDR3 sequences, 34% seen once. The genes are TRBV27 and TRBJ2-1; a weak D match, TRBD1 (6 bases). The origin of this receptor is a woman aged 30 to 39 in good health. Sample: blood. The chain's CDR3 is CASSLFLGTKNEQFF. DNA of the CDR3: TGTGCCAGCAGTTTATTTTTGGGGACAAAGAATGAGCAGTTCTTC.